Shown below are 5 T cell receptor beta chains from a single sample sequenced in a study of cytomegalovirus exposure and HLA in healthy donors. With 60 Vbeta and 13 Jbeta primers, the PCR was carried out. Clones were sequenced by immunoSEQ multiplex PCR, and TCRdb holds only the in-frame ones, with some missing. The sample contains 150,000 to 200,000 clones, over 60% of which appear only once. Input material: PBMCs. All receptors derive from a man aged 50 or older in good health and CMV-seropositive.

The sample holds one count of this clone. The rearrangement uses TRBV7-7 and TRBJ2-5, with 7 bases matching TRBD2. CDR1 is SSHAT and CDR2 is FNYEAQ in the germline V gene (reference sequence). The junction had 7 bases not matched to a gene; V was cut back by 4 bases and J by 5 bases. The CDR3 runs to 14 residues. This chain's CDR3 is CASSSNTGGETQYF. The CDR3 nucleotides are TGTGCCAGCAGCTCAAACACCGGGGGGGAGACCCAGTACTTC.

The V gene is TRBV11-2, the J gene TRBJ1-2; 7 positions match TRBD1. The CDR3 sequence is 14 residues long. CDR1 and CDR2 (germline): SGHAT, FQNNGV. V trimming: 0 bases; J trimming: 5 bases; junction bases outside the gene matches: 3. The CDR3 nucleotides are TGTGCCAGCAGCTTAGAACCAGGGGGGTATGGCTACACCTTC. This translates into CASSLEPGGYGYTF.

This clone was counted once. The genes are TRBV9 and TRBJ2-6; D unresolved. The V end was cut by 1 base, the J end by 2 bases, with 16 bases between. The CDR3 is 18 residues long. The germline CDR1 and CDR2 sequences are SGDLS and YYNGEE. CDR3 amino acids: CASSVPFDPEPGANVLTF. CDR3 coding DNA: TGTGCCAGCAGCGTACCTTTCGACCCGGAGCCTGGGGCCAACGTCCTGACTTTC.

The chain recombines TRBV6-5 with TRBJ2-7, with D unclear. CDR3 length: 13 amino acids. V was trimmed by 0 bases and J by 1 base, leaving 4 bases between them. Germline V gives CDR1 MNHEY, CDR2 SVGAGI. The CDR3 nucleotides read TGTGCCAGCAGTTACTCGACTTCCTACGAGCAGTACTTC. It is translated as CASSYSTSYEQYF.

Only one count was recorded for this clone. The chain joins TRBV2 to TRBJ2-5; D is unresolved. The V gene's germline CDR1 is SNHLY and CDR2 FYNNEI. The V end was cut by 6 bases, the J end by 2 bases, with 7 bases between. The CDR3 runs to 12 residues. The CDR3 spells CASRADQETQYF. CDR3 nucleotide sequence: TGTGCCAGCAGGGCGGATCAAGAGACCCAGTACTTC.